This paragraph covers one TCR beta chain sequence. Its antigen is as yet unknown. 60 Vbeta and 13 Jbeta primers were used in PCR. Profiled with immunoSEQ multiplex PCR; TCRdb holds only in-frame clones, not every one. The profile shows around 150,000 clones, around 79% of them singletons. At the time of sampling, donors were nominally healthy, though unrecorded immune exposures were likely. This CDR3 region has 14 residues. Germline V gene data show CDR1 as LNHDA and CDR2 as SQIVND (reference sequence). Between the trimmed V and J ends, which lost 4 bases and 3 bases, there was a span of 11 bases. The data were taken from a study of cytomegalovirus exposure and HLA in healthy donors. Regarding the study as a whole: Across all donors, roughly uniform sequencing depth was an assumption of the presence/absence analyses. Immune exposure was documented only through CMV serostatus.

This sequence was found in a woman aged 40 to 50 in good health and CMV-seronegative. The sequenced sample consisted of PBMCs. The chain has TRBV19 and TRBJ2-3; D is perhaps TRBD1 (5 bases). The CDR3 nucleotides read TGTGCCAGTAGTACCGTCCAGGGTACAGATACGCAGTATTTT. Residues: CASSTVQGTDTQYF.